A selection of T cell receptor beta chains follows, all from one sample in a study of T cells in localized non-small cell lung cancer. Only in-frame clones appear in the TCRdb table, and some are missing; sequencing was by immunoSEQ multiplex PCR. This sample has just over 15,000 clones, with about 87% found just once. The sample in question was peripheral blood mononuclear cells, obtained before any cancer treatment. These receptors were collected from a male donor at least 60 years old with stage II lung adenocarcinoma. Both conserved end residues are part of each CDR3. D genes are given only for firm matches. Clone size is shown for a subset of rows, as once, few, many or a class of expanded clone.

d_call: .
j_call: TRBJ1-2
v_call: TRBV7-9
clone_size: .
cdr3_nt: TGTGCCAGCAGCTTAGGGGCGGCAGACTATGGCTACACCTTC
cdr3_aa: CASSLGAADYGYTF

d_call: .
j_call: TRBJ1-2
v_call: TRBV28
clone_size: .
cdr3_nt: TGTGCCAGCATCGAAGCAGGGAAGGGCTACACCTTC
cdr3_aa: CASIEAGKGYTF

d_call: TRBD2
j_call: TRBJ2-1
v_call: TRBV10-1
clone_size: .
cdr3_nt: TGCGCCACCCAGGAAGGTGGGAGCGGGAGGGCCCTTGAGCAGTTCTTC
cdr3_aa: CATQEGGSGRALEQFF

d_call: .
j_call: TRBJ1-1
v_call: TRBV5-1
clone_size: few
cdr3_nt: TGCGCCAGCAGCCCGACGACAGGCCTGAACACTGAAGCTTTCTTT
cdr3_aa: CASSPTTGLNTEAFF

d_call: .
j_call: TRBJ1-1
v_call: TRBV5-1
clone_size: .
cdr3_nt: TGCGCCAGCGGCTCGGGACACCAGAACACTGAAGCTTTCTTT
cdr3_aa: CASGSGHQNTEAFF

d_call: .
j_call: TRBJ1-5
v_call: TRBV6-6
clone_size: .
cdr3_nt: TGTGCCAGCAGGGCCCTTAGCAATCAGCCCCAGCATTTT
cdr3_aa: CASRALSNQPQHF

d_call: TRBD1
j_call: TRBJ1-1
v_call: TRBV27
clone_size: .
cdr3_nt: TGTGCCAGCAGTTTTAGGACAGGGAGGGTCCGCACTGAAGCTTTCTTT
cdr3_aa: CASSFRTGRVRTEAFF

d_call: TRBD1
j_call: TRBJ1-5
v_call: TRBV9
clone_size: .
cdr3_nt: TGTGCCAGCAACGAACAGGGGAGCAATCAGCCCCAGCATTTT
cdr3_aa: CASNEQGSNQPQHF

d_call: .
j_call: TRBJ2-1
v_call: TRBV11-2
clone_size: .
cdr3_nt: TGTGCCAGCAGCCCCCCATCCCGTGAGCAGTTCTTC
cdr3_aa: CASSPPSREQFF

d_call: TRBD1
j_call: TRBJ1-1
v_call: TRBV28
clone_size: .
cdr3_nt: TGTGCCAGCACTTTACAGGGGCCGAACACTGAAGCTTTCTTT
cdr3_aa: CASTLQGPNTEAFF

d_call: .
j_call: TRBJ1-5
v_call: TRBV6-5
clone_size: .
cdr3_nt: TGTGCCAGCAGTCGCCAGGGTAGCAATCAGCCCCAGCATTTT
cdr3_aa: CASSRQGSNQPQHF

d_call: .
j_call: TRBJ2-2
v_call: TRBV19
clone_size: .
cdr3_nt: TGTGCCAGTAGTCCGAACACCGGGGAGCTGTTTTTT
cdr3_aa: CASSPNTGELFF

d_call: TRBD1
j_call: TRBJ2-3
v_call: TRBV19
clone_size: .
cdr3_nt: TGTGCCAGTAGGCGGACAGGGGTCGAAGATACGCAGTATTTT
cdr3_aa: CASRRTGVEDTQYF

d_call: .
j_call: TRBJ2-1
v_call: TRBV28
clone_size: .
cdr3_nt: TGTGCCAGCAGTTTACTAGGGAGGAATGAGCAGTTCTTC
cdr3_aa: CASSLLGRNEQFF

d_call: TRBD2
j_call: TRBJ2-1
v_call: TRBV11-2
clone_size: .
cdr3_nt: TGTGCCAGCAGCTTGGGGGGACTAGCGGGTCCCTACAATGAGCAGTTCTTC
cdr3_aa: CASSLGGLAGPYNEQFF

d_call: TRBD2
j_call: TRBJ2-7
v_call: TRBV28
clone_size: .
cdr3_nt: TGTGCCAGCAGTTTAAGTGGGGGGGACGAGCAGTACTTC
cdr3_aa: CASSLSGGDEQYF

d_call: .
j_call: TRBJ2-1
v_call: TRBV10-1
clone_size: .
cdr3_nt: TGCGCCAGCAGTATGACCAGTTTCAATGAGCAGTTCTTC
cdr3_aa: CASSMTSFNEQFF

d_call: .
j_call: TRBJ2-3
v_call: TRBV5-1
clone_size: .
cdr3_nt: TGCGCCAGCAGCTCCGGCCGAGCCTTTAGCACAGATACGCAGTATTTT
cdr3_aa: CASSSGRAFSTDTQYF

d_call: .
j_call: TRBJ1-4
v_call: TRBV5-1
clone_size: .
cdr3_nt: TGCGCCACCCGAGGATCAGGGCGGTTTAATGAAAAACTGTTTTTT
cdr3_aa: CATRGSGRFNEKLFF

d_call: .
j_call: TRBJ2-5
v_call: TRBV5-6
clone_size: .
cdr3_nt: TGTGCCAGCAGCAGGGGGGGGCACCAAGAGACCCAGTACTTC
cdr3_aa: CASSRGGHQETQYF

d_call: TRBD1
j_call: TRBJ2-7
v_call: TRBV6-1
clone_size: .
cdr3_nt: TGTGCCAGCAGACGGACAGGGGGACCCTACGAGCAGTACTTC
cdr3_aa: CASRRTGGPYEQYF

d_call: .
j_call: TRBJ1-1
v_call: TRBV28
clone_size: once
cdr3_nt: TGTGCCAGCAGAGGACGGGCCTCGAACACTGAAGCTTTCTTT
cdr3_aa: CASRGRASNTEAFF

d_call: TRBD1
j_call: TRBJ1-1
v_call: TRBV27
clone_size: .
cdr3_nt: TGTGCCAGCAGTTTAGTTGGGACAGCGAACACTGAAGCTTTCTTT
cdr3_aa: CASSLVGTANTEAFF

d_call: .
j_call: TRBJ2-1
v_call: TRBV4-3
clone_size: few
cdr3_nt: TGCGCCAGCAGCCAAGTATCCACGCTGGCCTACAATGAGCAGTTCTTC
cdr3_aa: CASSQVSTLAYNEQFF

d_call: .
j_call: TRBJ2-5
v_call: TRBV11-3
clone_size: .
cdr3_nt: TGTGCCAGCAGCTCGGACAACCAAGAGACCCAGTACTTC
cdr3_aa: CASSSDNQETQYF

d_call: TRBD1
j_call: TRBJ1-6
v_call: TRBV15
clone_size: .
cdr3_nt: TGTGCCACCTCTTTCCGGGGACAGGGGAATTCACCCCTCCACTTT
cdr3_aa: CATSFRGQGNSPLHF

d_call: .
j_call: TRBJ1-2
v_call: TRBV5-4
clone_size: .
cdr3_nt: TGTGCCAGCAGCGTCCGTGAGGGGGGCCATGGCTACACCTTC
cdr3_aa: CASSVREGGHGYTF

d_call: .
j_call: TRBJ2-7
v_call: TRBV27
clone_size: .
cdr3_nt: TGTGCCAGCAGTTTATTACTCACCGACGGGTTTTACGAGCAGTACTTC
cdr3_aa: CASSLLLTDGFYEQYF

d_call: .
j_call: TRBJ2-7
v_call: TRBV5-1
clone_size: .
cdr3_nt: TGCGCCAGCAGCTTGGAGTCTTACCACGAGCAGTACTTC
cdr3_aa: CASSLESYHEQYF

d_call: TRBD1
j_call: TRBJ1-5
v_call: TRBV6-5
clone_size: .
cdr3_nt: TGTGCCAGCAGGGACAGGGTTGGGGATCAGCCCCAGCATTTT
cdr3_aa: CASRDRVGDQPQHF

d_call: .
j_call: TRBJ1-4
v_call: TRBV28
clone_size: .
cdr3_nt: TGTGCCAGCAGTTACGGGGGAGGGTTTAATGAAAAACTGTTTTTT
cdr3_aa: CASSYGGGFNEKLFF

d_call: TRBD2
j_call: TRBJ2-5
v_call: TRBV28
clone_size: .
cdr3_nt: TGTGCCAGCAGTTTTTTGGGGTTGCTAGCGGAGCGCCAAGAGACCCAGTACTTC
cdr3_aa: CASSFLGLLAERQETQYF

d_call: TRBD1
j_call: TRBJ2-1
v_call: TRBV19
clone_size: few
cdr3_nt: TGTGCCAGTAGATCGGACAGGGGGCGTGGTGAGCAGTTCTTC
cdr3_aa: CASRSDRGRGEQFF

d_call: .
j_call: TRBJ2-1
v_call: TRBV5-6
clone_size: few
cdr3_nt: TGTGCCAGCAGTTCGGACTATAACTCCTACAATGAGCAGTTCTTC
cdr3_aa: CASSSDYNSYNEQFF

d_call: .
j_call: TRBJ1-5
v_call: TRBV5-5
clone_size: few
cdr3_nt: TGTGCCAGCAGCTTTATAATCAATCAGCCCCAGCATTTT
cdr3_aa: CASSFIINQPQHF

d_call: .
j_call: TRBJ2-1
v_call: TRBV4-3
clone_size: .
cdr3_nt: TGCGCCAGCAGCCAGGTCGTCGTGTCGGGGGAGCAGTTCTTC
cdr3_aa: CASSQVVVSGEQFF